This T cell receptor beta chain was found in a study of T-cell memory formation after mild COVID-19. Study information: The TCR clusters were mostly specific to one donor.

About this clonotype: The target antigen is unknown.

After 5'RACE with constant-segment primers, TCR alpha and TCR beta cDNA libraries carrying sample barcodes and UMIs were obtained. One entry per CDR3 protein results from TCRdb running MiXCR on the 5' RACE reads. The sample contains 150,000 to 200,000 distinct CDR3 sequences, around a tenth of which appear only once. V was shortened by 2 bases and J by 8 bases, with 15 bases between the two germline ends. This CDR3 has 14 residues. The germline V gene has CDR1 SGHAT and CDR2 FQNNGV. Study results and caveats: Day 15 to 85 contracting clones showed balanced CD4/CD8; day 15 to 37 expanders favored CD4+.

The chain combines TRBV11-2 with TRBJ1-2; D is undetermined. The sequence derives from a young man who had mild COVID-19 (a few samples of this study predate the infection). Cell type and time point are not known. Material for sequencing was PBMCs or a T cell subset sorted from them (not recorded which). CDR3 amino acids: CASSLRSIRTGYTF. Here the CDR3 DNA reads TGTGCCAGCAGCTTACGTTCCATCAGAACCGGCTACACCTTC.